The 28 T cell receptor beta chains given below trace back to one sample, sequenced in a study of T cell repertoires in cytomegalovirus infection. Each CDR3 protein is one row after TCRdb ran MiXCR on the reads. The repertoire holds 650,000 to 900,000 distinct CDR3 sequences, with roughly 28% as singletons. Antigens for these TCRs are unknown. This sample comprised cultured CD8+ T cells from PBMCs, obtained from culture after CMV antigen stimulation. The receptors here all came from a human donor in good health (CMV status not recorded). Some clones in this sample may be carry-over from other donors' samples.

Of note for this clonotype: This may come from a read error, since a much larger clone is one base off. J is TRBJ2-2 and V is TRBV7-8; D is possibly TRBD1 (6 bases). Germline-derived CDR1 and CDR2 are SGHVS and FQNEAQ. This CDR3 comprises 14 residues. CDR3 loop: CASSLTGLTGKLFF. The CDR3 bases are TGTGCCAGCAGCTTAACAGGGCTCACCGGGAAGCTGTTTTTT.

The chain carries TRBV12-3 or TRBV12-4 and TRBJ1-4; D gene uncertain. Trimming took off 5 bases at V and 12 bases at J, with 13 bases between the two ends. The CDR3 has 12 residues. CDR3 in DNA: TGTGCCAGCAGTCCCGGGTTTCTCGAACTGTTTTTT. Its protein product is CASSPGFLELFF.

This clonotype was seen ten or more times. The chain carries TRBV6-1 and TRBJ2-6; no definite D call. The CDR3 sequence is 18 residues long. Between the trimmed V and J ends, which lost 1 base and 1 base, there was a span of 14 bases. The V gene's germline CDR1 is MNHNS and CDR2 SASEGT. The CDR3 protein is CASSEVRRYISGANVLTF. The CDR3 DNA sequence: TGTGCCAGCAGTGAAGTCAGGAGATACATTTCTGGGGCCAACGTCCTGACTTTC.

The genes are TRBV2 and TRBJ1-2; D might be TRBD1 (6 bases). The CDR3 length is 11 residues. The germline gives CDR1 SNHLY, CDR2 FYNNEI. V gave up 10 bases and J gave up 6 bases, with 12 bases separating them. CDR3 amino acids: CATTRTDGYTF. The DNA of the CDR3 is TGTGCCACTACGCGGACAGATGGCTACACCTTC.

V and J are TRBV29-1 and TRBJ1-2; D is perhaps TRBD1 (6 bases). Germline V lookup: CDR1 SQVTM, CDR2 ANQGSEA. Trimming pared 7 bases from V and 7 bases from J, leaving 16 bases between. This CDR3 has 12 residues. The CDR3 is CSAWTEESGYTF. The CDR3 nucleotides are TGCAGCGCCTGGACAGAAGAGAGTGGCTACACCTTC.

This clonotype has at least ten counts. This chain connects TRBV4-3 to TRBJ2-3; D unclear. Per the germline V gene, CDR1 is LGHNA and CDR2 is YSLEER. The CDR3 length is 15 residues. The V end was cut by 0 bases, the J end by 0 bases, with 7 bases between. The CDR3 sequence: CASSQDRASTDTQYF. The CDR3 DNA sequence: TGCGCCAGCAGCCAAGACCGGGCTAGCACAGATACGCAGTATTTT.

The chain carries TRBV4-3 and TRBJ1-3; D ambiguous. Germline V gene sequence: CDR1 LGHNA, CDR2 YSLEER. The CDR3 runs 15 residues. Trimming left V 2 bases short and J 0 bases short, with 8 bases between. CDR3 DNA: TGCGCCAGCAGCCAATACCAGTTCTCTGGAAACACCATATATTTT. Protein sequence: CASSQYQFSGNTIYF.

In its sample, this clonotype was seen once. J is TRBJ2-7 and V is TRBV3-1; maybe TRBD1 (7 bases). The CDR3 contains 16 residues. Per germline, CDR1 LGHDT and CDR2 YNNKEL (reference sequence). V lost 4 bases, J lost 3 bases, and 19 bases lay in between. The CDR3 coding sequence is TGTGCCAGCAGCCGCGGAGGGGGCGAGACCTACTACGAGCAGTACTTC. Its protein product is CASSRGGGETYYEQYF.

The V gene is TRBV7-8, the J gene TRBJ2-1; D gene uncertain. Germline values: CDR1 SGHVS, CDR2 FQNEAQ. The length of the CDR3 is 15 residues. V gave up 0 bases and J gave up 2 bases, with 8 bases separating them. For the CDR3, the DNA is TGTGCCAGCAGCTTAGCCCGAGCCCCCTACAATGAGCAGTTCTTC. This translates into CASSLARAPYNEQFF.

The rearrangement joins TRBV6-6 to TRBJ2-5; 9 nucleotides line up with TRBD2. Trimming at V came to 2 bases and at J to 2 bases, leaving 3 bases not matched to a gene. Germline assignment: CDR1 MNHNY and CDR2 SVGAGI (reference sequence). The CDR3 contains 15 residues. This CDR3 reads CASSYLAGQQETQYF. The CDR3 coding sequence is TGTGCCAGCAGTTACCTAGCGGGGCAACAAGAGACCCAGTACTTC.

The CDR3 DNA sequence: TGTGCCAGCAGTTTGAGGGACAGCTTGAACACTGAAGCTTTCTTT. This translates into CASSLRDSLNTEAFF. The chain recombines TRBV6-5 with TRBJ1-1; TRBD1 matches at 7 bases. The CDR3 is 15 amino acids. The ends lost 4 bases at V and 0 bases at J; junction bases unmatched: 5. The germline CDR1 and CDR2 sequences are MNHEY and SVGAGI.

The chain uses TRBV10-3 and TRBJ2-1; D uncertain. This CDR3 spans 11 amino acids. Trimming cost V 10 bases and J 2 bases, with 6 bases left between them. The germline gives CDR1 ENHRY, CDR2 SYGVKD. CDR3 coding DNA: TGTGCCACCCTGACCTACAATGAGCAGTTCTTC. Residues: CATLTYNEQFF.

CDR3 in amino acids: CASSLEWVGPAETQYF. The CDR3 DNA reads TGTGCCAGCAGCTTAGAGTGGGTCGGACCCGCGGAGACCCAGTACTTC. The chain carries TRBV7-6 and TRBJ2-5; D call uncertain. V lost 1 base and J 5 bases, leaving 17 bases between the germline ends. Per the germline V gene, CDR1 is SGHVS and CDR2 is FNYEAQ. The CDR3 is 16 residues long.

This clonotype has just a few counts. The chain uses TRBV12-5 and TRBJ2-1; D unclear. The CDR3 extends over 15 amino acids. CDR1 and CDR2 (germline): LGHNT, FRNRAP. V was clipped by 1 base and J by 5 bases, with 12 bases between them. CDR3 in amino acids: CASGLGAPAHNEQFF. The CDR3 nucleotides read TGTGCTAGTGGTTTGGGGGCCCCGGCCCACAATGAGCAGTTCTTC.

As DNA, the CDR3 is TGCAGTGCTAGAGACCGTGCCGGACAGGGGGTCGAGACCCAGTACTTC. This sequence encodes CSARDRAGQGVETQYF. V gene TRBV20-1 combines with J gene TRBJ2-5; TRBD1 agrees at 10 bases. The CDR3 has 16 amino acids. V gave up 0 bases and J gave up 5 bases; unmatched junction bases: 9. Germline CDR1 DFQATT, CDR2 SNEGSKA (reference sequence).

In this sample, this clonotype turned up many times. The genes are TRBV7-8 and TRBJ2-7; D not resolved. Germline V lookup: CDR1 SGHVS, CDR2 FQNEAQ. The CDR3 runs to 14 residues. V lost 3 bases and J 6 bases, leaving 15 bases between the germline ends. CDR3 in amino acids: CASSLSDPAGEQYF. The CDR3 coding sequence is TGTGCCAGCAGCTTGTCTGACCCCGCCGGCGAGCAGTACTTC.

This clonotype was counted ten times or more. The rearrangement joins TRBV12-3 or TRBV12-4 to TRBJ1-1, with D uncertain. V was cut by 6 bases and J by 5 bases, with 16 bases left in between. CDR3 size: 14 residues. CDR3 residues: CASRFGAEGTEAFF. The CDR3 DNA reads TGTGCCAGCAGGTTCGGAGCCGAAGGGACTGAAGCTTTCTTT.

The count of this clonotype is one. This chain uses TRBV7-4 with TRBJ2-3; 7 positions match TRBD2. Germline CDR1 is SGHVT and CDR2 is SQSDAQ. The CDR3 is 16 amino acids. After removal of 4 bases from V and 5 bases from J, the junction contained 12 bases not matched to a gene. This chain's CDR3 is CASSSGAGGSLDTQYF. The CDR3 region has the DNA TGTGCCAGCAGCTCAGGCGCCGGGGGGTCTTTAGATACGCAGTATTTT.

The J gene is TRBJ2-6, the V gene TRBV9, with TRBD1 matching over 8 bases. CDR1 is SGDLS and CDR2 is YYNGEE in the germline V gene. V lost 4 bases to trimming and J lost 0 bases; unmatched junction nucleotides: 6. CDR3 size: 17 residues. The CDR3 DNA sequence: TGTGCCAGCAGCTCCGGGACAGGAGACTCTGGGGCCAACGTCCTGACTTTC. As protein: CASSSGTGDSGANVLTF.

The V and J genes are TRBV4-1 and TRBJ1-1; no clear D. V lost 4 bases and J lost 5, with 14 bases in between. CDR3 length: 14 amino acids. CDR1 is MGHRA and CDR2 is YSYEKL in the germline V gene. CDR3 nucleotide sequence: TGCGCCAGCAGCCGGGAGGGCTCGGTAACTGAAGCTTTCTTT. Translation gives CASSREGSVTEAFF.

This clonotype occurred many times. This rearrangement joins TRBV5-6 to TRBJ1-2, with 10 bases identical to TRBD1. The germline V gene encodes CDR1 SGHDT and CDR2 YYEEEE. J lost 5 bases, V lost 5 bases, and 6 bases had no gene match. CDR3 size: 14 residues. CDR3 region: CASRGDRGIYGYTF. The CDR3 region has the DNA TGTGCCAGCAGGGGGGACAGGGGAATATATGGCTACACCTTC.

The chain links TRBV7-8 to TRBJ1-3; no reliable D call. This CDR3 has 11 amino acids. Trimming cost V 5 bases and J 11 bases, with 10 bases left between them. CDR1 is SGHVS and CDR2 is FQNEAQ in the germline V gene. CDR3 in amino acids: CASSHGKPIYF. The DNA for the CDR3 is TGTGCCAGCAGCCACGGGAAGCCCATATATTTT. The full variable domain, in which reference TRBV7-8 and TRBJ1-3 provide the parts outside the CDR3, is GAGVSQSPRYKVAKRGQDVALRCDPISGHVSLFWYQQALGQGPEFLTYFQNEAQLDKSGLPSDRFFAERPEGSVSTLKIQRTQQEDSAVYLCASSHGKPIYFGEGSWLTVV.

This clonotype was counted at least ten times. The junction and the germline gene differ at one end; a read error may be behind it. The chain combines TRBV7-7 with TRBJ2-3; D not resolved. Looked up from germline, CDR1 is SSHAT and CDR2 is FNYEAQ (reference sequence). This CDR3 comprises 13 residues. CDR3 in DNA: TGTGCTAGCAGTTCGACACGCACAGATACGCAGTATTTT. It translates to CASSSTRTDTQYF.

The rearrangement links TRBV6-2 or TRBV6-3 to TRBJ2-2, with a tentative D call TRBD1 (5 bases). V lost 2 bases, J lost 5 bases, and 9 bases lay in between. The germline gives CDR1 MNHEY, CDR2 SVGEGT. This CDR3 has 14 residues. The CDR3 loop is CASSYDSLTGELFF. The DNA for the CDR3 is TGTGCCAGCAGTTACGACAGCCTAACCGGGGAGCTGTTTTTT.

The V gene is TRBV27, the J gene TRBJ2-7; TRBD2 aligns across 10 bases. Losses at the gene ends were 7 bases for V and 2 bases for J; bases not matched to a gene: 14. The V gene's germline CDR1 is MNHEY and CDR2 SMNVEV (reference sequence). The CDR3 consists of 17 residues. The CDR3 loop is CASKGLAGATSTYEQYF. CDR3 bases: TGTGCCAGCAAGGGGCTAGCGGGGGCTACATCTACCTACGAGCAGTACTTC.

This chain connects TRBV7-9 to TRBJ2-7, with TRBD1 matching 8 bases. Germline V gives CDR1 SEHNR, CDR2 FQNEAQ (reference sequence). The CDR3 sequence is 15 residues long. After removal of 7 bases from V and 2 bases from J, the junction contained 10 bases not matched to a gene. CDR3 sequence (DNA): TGTGCCAGCACGCAAACCGGGACAGGACCCTACGAGCAGTACTTC. This gives the protein CASTQTGTGPYEQYF.

The gene calls are TRBV2 and TRBJ1-1; D remains unclear. The germline V gene encodes CDR1 SNHLY and CDR2 FYNNEI. This CDR3 is 12 amino acids long. V was cut by 8 bases and J by 8 bases, with 15 bases left in between. CDR3 residues: CASGHLGREAFF. Written as DNA, the CDR3 is TGTGCCAGCGGTCATTTGGGAAGGGAAGCTTTCTTT.

This clonotype was observed a single time. CDR3 amino acids: CASSQGRGTGTYEQYF. The CDR3, as DNA: TGCGCCAGCAGCCAAGGGAGGGGGACAGGTACCTACGAGCAGTACTTC. This chain uses TRBV4-1 with TRBJ2-7; 8 positions match TRBD1. The CDR3 is made up of 16 amino acids. Germline loops: CDR1 MGHRA, CDR2 YSYEKL. V dropped 1 base and J dropped 2; count of bases not matched to a gene: 7.